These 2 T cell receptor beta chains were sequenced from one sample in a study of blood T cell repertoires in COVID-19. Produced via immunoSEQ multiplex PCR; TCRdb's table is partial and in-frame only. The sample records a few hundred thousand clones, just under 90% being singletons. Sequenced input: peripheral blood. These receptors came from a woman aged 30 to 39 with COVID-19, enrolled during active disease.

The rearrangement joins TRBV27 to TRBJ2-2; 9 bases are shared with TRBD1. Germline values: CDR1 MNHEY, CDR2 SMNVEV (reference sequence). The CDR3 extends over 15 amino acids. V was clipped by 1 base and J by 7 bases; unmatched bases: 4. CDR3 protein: CASSLWTGAHGELFF. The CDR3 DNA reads TGTGCCAGCAGTTTATGGACAGGGGCCCACGGGGAGCTGTTTTTT.

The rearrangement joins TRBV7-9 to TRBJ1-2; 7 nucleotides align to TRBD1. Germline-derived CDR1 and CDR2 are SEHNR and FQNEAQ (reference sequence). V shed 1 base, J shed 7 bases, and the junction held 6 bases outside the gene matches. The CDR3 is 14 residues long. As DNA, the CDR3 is TGTGCCAGCAGCTTAGGGGACAGTTTAGTTGGCTACACCTTC. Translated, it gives CASSLGDSLVGYTF.